The T cell receptor (beta chain) under discussion was sequenced for a study of shared clonotypes between healthy human individuals. The overall study: The cohort comprised a couple of women and a few men. Their ages spanned 18 to 49 years. Three plates each covered CD4 naive and memory; CD8 naive two, CD8 memory one.

The germline CDR1 and CDR2 sequences are MRHNA and SNTAGT. V dropped 9 bases and J dropped 6 bases, with 21 bases sitting between them. This CDR3 has 15 residues. Generated by immunoSEQ multiplex PCR, the TCRdb table keeps only in-frame clones and is missing some. In the table there are some 2.1 million clones, 85% to 95% of which are singletons. This receptor was obtained from a man aged 18 to 30 in good health. The chain employs TRBV6-4 and TRBJ2-1; possible D gene TRBD1, 6 bases. What was sequenced was naive CD4+ T cells sorted from blood. Subset reported: CD45RA+ positively selected. This CDR3 is CASSQGRVNVNEQFF. CDR3 bases: TGTGCCAGTTCCCAGGGGCGGGTAAATGTCAATGAGCAGTTCTTC.